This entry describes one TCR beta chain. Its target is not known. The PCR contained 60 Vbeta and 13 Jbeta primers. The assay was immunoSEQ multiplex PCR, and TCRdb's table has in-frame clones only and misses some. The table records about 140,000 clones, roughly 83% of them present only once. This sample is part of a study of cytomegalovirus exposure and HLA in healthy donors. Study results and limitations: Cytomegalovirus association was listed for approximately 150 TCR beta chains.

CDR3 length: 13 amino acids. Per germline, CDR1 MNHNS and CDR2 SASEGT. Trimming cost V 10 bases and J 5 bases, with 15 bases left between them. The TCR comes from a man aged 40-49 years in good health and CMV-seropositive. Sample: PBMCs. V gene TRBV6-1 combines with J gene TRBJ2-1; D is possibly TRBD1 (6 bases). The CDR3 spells CATKGNRDNEQFF. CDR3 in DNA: TGTGCCACCAAAGGGAACAGGGACAATGAGCAGTTCTTC.